The T cell receptor (beta chain) described here comes from a study of blood T cell repertoires in COVID-19. About the study: The cDNA or gDNA used as material had been derived from T cells, B-cell-depleted T cells, or PBMCs.

As handled by the study authors: From reference gene primer amplification, estimates of nucleated cell counts were derived. Data came from immunoSEQ multiplex PCR; TCRdb stores just in-frame clones and leaves some out. V, J and clone size reflect that table, while D and trimming were determined from the DNA. Among 180,000 or so clones listed, 70% to 80% were seen once. CDR3 length: 18 amino acids. From germline, CDR1 is LGHNA and CDR2 YSLEER. V was shortened by 4 bases and J by 0 bases, with 18 bases between the two germline ends. This clone was counted ten times or more. Sequenced sample: peripheral blood. This chain joins TRBV4-3 and TRBJ1-4; D might be TRBD1 (5 bases). This receptor was obtained from a woman in her forties or fifties with active or convalescent COVID-19. CDR3: CASSLSQGHTATNEKLFF. The DNA for the CDR3 is TGCGCCAGCAGCCTATCCCAGGGTCATACCGCAACTAATGAAAAACTGTTTTTT.